This T cell receptor beta chain was identified in a study of blood T cell repertoires in COVID-19. Study-level background: Some COVID-19 samples were acute and others convalescent; all came from the United States, Italy and Spain.

Original analysis: Amplified reference gene primers provided the basis for estimating nucleated cell counts. The table came from immunoSEQ multiplex PCR; TCRdb's copy has only in-frame clones and leaves some out. The D gene and trimming were derived from the DNA, and the V and J assignments and clone size from that table. The data contain 350,000 to 400,000 clones, roughly 90% of them seen just once; the ten biggest clones take up about 0.83%. Everyone who took part was 18 to 89 years old, and they came from fewer than 25 US areas. Researchers sorted participants into cohorts using their self-reported clinical history. This CDR3 comprises 14 residues. The V and J ends lost 6 bases and 6 bases respectively, with 12 bases between them. CDR1 and CDR2 from the germline V gene are MNHEY and SMNVEV (reference sequence).

The V and J genes are TRBV27 and TRBJ1-6; D perhaps matches TRBD1 (6 bases). This TCR was recovered from a woman between 35 and 50 years old who had been exposed to COVID-19. The sequenced material came from PBMCs or T cells enriched from blood (not recorded which). The CDR3 loop reads CASSSGTSNSPLHF. For the CDR3, the DNA is TGTGCCAGCAGCTCCGGGACAAGTAATTCACCCCTCCACTTT.